Given below is one TCR beta chain in context. Its antigen remains unknown. The data originate from a study of OX40 agonist ivuxolimab in advanced cancers. Study context: The study treated patients with ivuxolimab, an agonistic anti-OX40 (CD134) antibody. The mean age was approximately 60 years, ranging from about 23 to 79, with around four fifths of participants male. General study findings and limits: Expansion of clones was among the lowest in partial responders at 0.1-3.0 mg/kg. Blood T cells, both CD4+ and CD8+, expanded clonally by week 6 at 0.1 to 3.0 mg/kg.

Repertoires were generated with immunoSEQ multiplex PCR, while TCRdb's copy carries only in-frame clones and drops some. This table has around 67,000 clones, around 84% appearing once. The starting material was CD4+ or CD8+ T cells sorted from blood, obtained in a trial of the OX40 agonist ivuxolimab. This clonotype was sampled from an adult with an advanced solid tumor such as melanoma, head and neck, liver or kidney cancer.

Here the CDR3 DNA reads TGTGCCAGTAGTATAGGCCAGAATGCGATTAATGAAAAACTGTTTTTT. Its translation is CASSIGQNAINEKLFF. The V gene is TRBV19, the J gene TRBJ1-4; D remains ambiguous. CDR1 and CDR2 (germline): LNHDA, SQIVND (reference sequence). V lost 1 base, J lost 4 bases, and 13 bases lay in between. CDR3 length: 16 amino acids.